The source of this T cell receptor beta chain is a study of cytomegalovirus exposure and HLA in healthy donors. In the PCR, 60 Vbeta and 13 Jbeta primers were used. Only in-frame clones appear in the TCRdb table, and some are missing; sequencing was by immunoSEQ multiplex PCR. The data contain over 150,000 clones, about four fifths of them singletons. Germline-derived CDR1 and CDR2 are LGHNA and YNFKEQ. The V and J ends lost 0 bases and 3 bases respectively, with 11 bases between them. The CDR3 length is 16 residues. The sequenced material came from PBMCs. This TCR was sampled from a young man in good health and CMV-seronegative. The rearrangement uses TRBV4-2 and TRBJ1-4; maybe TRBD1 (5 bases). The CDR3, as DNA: TGTGCCAGCAGCCAAGATCGCGGAGGGGCTAATGAAAAACTGTTTTTT. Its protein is CASSQDRGGANEKLFF.